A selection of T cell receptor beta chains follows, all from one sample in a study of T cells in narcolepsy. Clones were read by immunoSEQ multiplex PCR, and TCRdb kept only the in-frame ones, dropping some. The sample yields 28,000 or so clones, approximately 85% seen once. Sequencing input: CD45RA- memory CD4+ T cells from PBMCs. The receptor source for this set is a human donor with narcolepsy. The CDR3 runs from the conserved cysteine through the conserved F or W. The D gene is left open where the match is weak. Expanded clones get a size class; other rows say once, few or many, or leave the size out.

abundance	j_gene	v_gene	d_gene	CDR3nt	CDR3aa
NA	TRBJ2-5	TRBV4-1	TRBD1	TGCGCCAGCAGCCAGAGCACAGGGGCGTGGGAGACCCAGTACTTC	CASSQSTGAWETQYF
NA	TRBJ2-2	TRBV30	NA	TGTGCCTGGATTCAGAAGGCCTTTGGCGGGGAGCTGTTTTTT	CAWIQKAFGGELFF
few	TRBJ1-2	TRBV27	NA	TGTGCCAGCAGGCGGGCTGGGCGGGCGGGCTATGGCTACACCTTC	CASRRAGRAGYGYTF
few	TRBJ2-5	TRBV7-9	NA	TGTGCCAGCAGCTTATTAACACCTCAAGAGACCCAGTACTTC	CASSLLTPQETQYF
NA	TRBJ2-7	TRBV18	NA	TGTGCCAGCTCACCACGAATTACGGGAGCCACCTACGAGCAGTACTTC	CASSPRITGATYEQYF
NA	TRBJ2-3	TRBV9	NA	TGTGCCAGCAGCGTAGTCCCGGGAACAGATACGCAGTATTTT	CASSVVPGTDTQYF
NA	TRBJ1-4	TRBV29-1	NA	TGCAGCGTTGAAGATTTGGCCCAGGGGAAAGAACTGTTTTTT	CSVEDLAQGKELFF
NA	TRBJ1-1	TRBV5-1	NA	TGCGCCAGCAGCTTTGGACAGTACATGAACACTGAAGCTTTCTTT	CASSFGQYMNTEAFF
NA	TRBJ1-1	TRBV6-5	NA	TGTGCCAGCAGTTACTCGGGGAGCCGGAGGACTGAAGCTTTCTTT	CASSYSGSRRTEAFF
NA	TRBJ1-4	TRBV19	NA	TGTGCCAGTAGTATCGGACAGAATAATGAAAAACTGTTTTTT	CASSIGQNNEKLFF
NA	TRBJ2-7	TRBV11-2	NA	TGTGCCAGCAGCCCTTTGGACCGGCACGAGCAGTACTTC	CASSPLDRHEQYF
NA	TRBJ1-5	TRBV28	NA	TGTGCCAGCAGTTTATTGAGCCGGGGGATTGTCAATCAGCCCCAGCATTTT	CASSLLSRGIVNQPQHF
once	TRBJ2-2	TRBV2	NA	TGTGCCACTAAGGGAAGGGCGAACACCGGGGAGCTGTTTTTT	CATKGRANTGELFF
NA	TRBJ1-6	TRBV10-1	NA	TGCGCCAGCAGTGAAAACAGCGACCTTTCACCCCTCCACTTT	CASSENSDLSPLHF
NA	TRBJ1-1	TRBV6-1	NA	TGTGCCAGCAGTGAAGTTAGGGTAGGGAACACTGAAGCTTTCTTT	CASSEVRVGNTEAFF
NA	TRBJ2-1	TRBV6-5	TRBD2	TGTGCCAGCACCCAGCTCCGCGGGAGAGGCACGGGGCAGTTCTTC	CASTQLRGRGTGQFF
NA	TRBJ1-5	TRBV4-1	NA	TGCGCCAGCAGCCAATCGTTTACAGCTATGGGTCTGCCCCAGCATTTT	CASSQSFTAMGLPQHF
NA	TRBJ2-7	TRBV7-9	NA	TGTGCCAGCAGCGCAACTCACTCCTACGAGCAGTACTTC	CASSATHSYEQYF
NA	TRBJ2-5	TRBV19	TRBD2	TGTGCCAGTAGTAGTAGCGGGAGTGAGACCCAGTACTTC	CASSSSGSETQYF
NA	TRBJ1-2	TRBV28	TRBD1	TGTGCCAGCAGTCCACAGGGGGCGGTTAACTATGGCTACACCTTC	CASSPQGAVNYGYTF
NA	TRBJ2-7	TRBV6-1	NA	TGTGCCAGCGGCGACCCAACAGACGTCTCCTACGAGCAGTACTTC	CASGDPTDVSYEQYF
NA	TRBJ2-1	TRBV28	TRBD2	TGTGCCAGCAGTTTCTCCGGGGGGAAATCCTACAATGAGCAGTTCTTC	CASSFSGGKSYNEQFF
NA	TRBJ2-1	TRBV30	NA	TGTGCCTCAGAAGGCGGGAACCCCTACAATGAGCAGTTCTTC	CASEGGNPYNEQFF
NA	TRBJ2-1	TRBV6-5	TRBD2	TGTGCCAGCAGAGCTTCTAGCGGGGGGGCGAATGAGCAGTTCTTC	CASRASSGGANEQFF
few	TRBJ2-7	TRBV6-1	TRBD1	TGTGCCAGCAGAGCGACAGGGGCCCACGAGCAGTACTTC	CASRATGAHEQYF
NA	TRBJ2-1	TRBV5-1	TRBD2	TGCGCCAGCAGCTGGGCCCCTAGCGGGAGGGCGACTGAGCAGTTCTTC	CASSWAPSGRATEQFF
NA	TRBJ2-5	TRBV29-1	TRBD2	TGCAGCGTTGGAGGACTAGCGGACCCGACCCAGTACTTC	CSVGGLADPTQYF
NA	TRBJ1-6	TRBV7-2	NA	TGTGCCAGCAGTTTTGGACAAGCAAATTCACCCCTCCACTTT	CASSFGQANSPLHF
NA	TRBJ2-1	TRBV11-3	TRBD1	TGTGCCAGCAGCTTGGGACAGGGGATGTATGAGCAGTTCTTC	CASSLGQGMYEQFF
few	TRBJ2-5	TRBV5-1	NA	TGCGCCAGCAGCCTAGGGATGGAGACCCAGTACTTC	CASSLGMETQYF
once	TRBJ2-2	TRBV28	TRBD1	TGTGCCAGCAGGACCCGGGACAGTAGGAACACCGGGGAGCTGTTTTTT	CASRTRDSRNTGELFF
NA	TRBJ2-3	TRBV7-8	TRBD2	TGTGCCAGCAGATCACGCAAAAGCGGGGGGGACACAGATACGCAGTATTTT	CASRSRKSGGDTDTQYF
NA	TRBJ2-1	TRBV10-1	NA	TGCGCCAGCAGTGTGGGGGGCTACAATGAGCAGTTCTTC	CASSVGGYNEQFF
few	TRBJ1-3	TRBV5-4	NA	TGTGCCACCGGGGACCTCAGCTCTGGAAACACCATATATTTT	CATGDLSSGNTIYF
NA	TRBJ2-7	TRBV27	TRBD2	TGTGCCAGCAGTTTATTGGGAGGGTCCTACGAGCAGTACTTC	CASSLLGGSYEQYF
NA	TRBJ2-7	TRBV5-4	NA	TGTGCCAGCAGTCAGCCGGTGGGGGACTTTGGCGAGCAGTACTTC	CASSQPVGDFGEQYF
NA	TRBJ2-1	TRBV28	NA	TGTGCCAGCAGTATAATTTTTTACAATGAGCAGTTCTTC	CASSIIFYNEQFF
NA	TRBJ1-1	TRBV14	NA	TGTGCCAGCAGCCAAGTGACAGGTAAAATGAACACTGAAGCTTTCTTT	CASSQVTGKMNTEAFF
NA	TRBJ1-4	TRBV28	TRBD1	TGTGCCACAGGGACAGGGATCGATGAAAAACTGTTTTTT	CATGTGIDEKLFF
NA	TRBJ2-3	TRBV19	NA	TGTGCCAGTAGTATAGCCCCATCAGATACGCAGTATTTT	CASSIAPSDTQYF
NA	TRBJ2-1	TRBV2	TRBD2	TGTGCCAGCTCCAATGGGGCTAGCGGGAGGAGTGAGCAGTTCTTC	CASSNGASGRSEQFF
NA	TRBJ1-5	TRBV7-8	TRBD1	TGTGCCAGCAGCTCACGGACAGGGGGTGATCAGCCCCAGCATTTT	CASSSRTGGDQPQHF
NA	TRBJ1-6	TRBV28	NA	TGTGCCAGCAGTCCGACAAGCTCCTATAATTCACCCCTCCACTTT	CASSPTSSYNSPLHF
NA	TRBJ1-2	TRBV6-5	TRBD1	TGTGCCAGCAGCGGGGACAGGTGGAATGGAGGCTACACCTTC	CASSGDRWNGGYTF
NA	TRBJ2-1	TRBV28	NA	TGTGCCAGCAGTCCACCGGGACTCCGCTCCTACAATGAGCAGTTCTTC	CASSPPGLRSYNEQFF
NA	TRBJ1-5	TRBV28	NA	TGTGCCAGCAGGGTAGGGGGGGCCGTCAGCAATCAGCCCCAGCATTTT	CASRVGGAVSNQPQHF
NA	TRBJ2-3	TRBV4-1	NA	TGCGCCAGCAGCCAAGATGAACTGGCTGGGCGAGATACGCAGTATTTT	CASSQDELAGRDTQYF
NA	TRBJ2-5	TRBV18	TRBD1	TGTGCCAGCTCACAAAACAGGGGCCTCGGGACCCAGTACTTC	CASSQNRGLGTQYF
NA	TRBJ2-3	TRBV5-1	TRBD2	TGCGCCAGCAGCCGGGGTACGACTAGCGGGAGGGCCTTATCAGATACGCAGTATTTT	CASSRGTTSGRALSDTQYF